The entry below gives a single T cell receptor beta chain sequence along with its context. Antigen specificity is unknown. These data belong to a study of cytomegalovirus exposure and HLA in healthy donors. Produced via immunoSEQ multiplex PCR; TCRdb's table is partial and in-frame only. Counted here are about 140,000 clones, 70% to 90% occurring once; the ten biggest clones make up approximately 8.5%. The donors were members of the validation cohort comprising some 120 subjects, separate from the approximately 670-subject first cohort. There are 16 residues in the CDR3. Germline lookup yields CDR1 KGHSH and CDR2 LQKENI. The V and J ends lost 3 bases and 8 bases, in that order; junction bases with no gene match: 11. Regarding the study as a whole: TCR beta chains numbering some 150 were designated cytomegalovirus-associated. A few of the chains that were CMV-associated were confirmed in vitro to be specific for CMV antigens.

The origin of this receptor is a young woman in good health and CMV-seropositive. V usage is TRBV18 and J usage is TRBJ2-1; 9 positions agree with TRBD1. The sequenced material came from PBMCs. CDR3 loop: CASSPRLGQGIDEQFF. For the CDR3, the DNA is TGTGCCAGCTCACCGAGGCTCGGACAGGGGATCGATGAGCAGTTCTTC. Full variable domain (missing parts from reference TRBV18 and TRBJ2-1): NAGVMQNPRHLVRRRGQEARLRCSPMKGHSHVYWYRQLPEEGLKFMVYLQKENIIDESGMPKERFSAEFPKEGPSILRIQQVVRGDSAAYFCASSPRLGQGIDEQFFGPGTRLTVL.